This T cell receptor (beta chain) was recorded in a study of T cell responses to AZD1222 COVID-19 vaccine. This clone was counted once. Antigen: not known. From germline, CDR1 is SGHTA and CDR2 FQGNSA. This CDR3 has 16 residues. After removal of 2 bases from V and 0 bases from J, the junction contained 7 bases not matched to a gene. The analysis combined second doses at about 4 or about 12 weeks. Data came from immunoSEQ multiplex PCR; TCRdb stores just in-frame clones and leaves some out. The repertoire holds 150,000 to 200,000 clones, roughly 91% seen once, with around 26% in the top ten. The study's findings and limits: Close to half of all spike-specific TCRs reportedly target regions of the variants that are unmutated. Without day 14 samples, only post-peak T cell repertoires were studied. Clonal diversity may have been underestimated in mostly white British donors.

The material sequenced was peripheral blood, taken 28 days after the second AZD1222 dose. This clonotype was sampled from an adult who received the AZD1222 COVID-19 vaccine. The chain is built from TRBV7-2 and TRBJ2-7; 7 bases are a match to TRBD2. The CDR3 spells CASSLWGEGSSYEQYF. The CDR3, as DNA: TGTGCCAGCAGCTTATGGGGGGAGGGCAGCTCCTACGAGCAGTACTTC. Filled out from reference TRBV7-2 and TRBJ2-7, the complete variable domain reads GAGVSQSPSNKVTEKGKDVELRCDPISGHTALYWYRQSLGQGLEFLIYFQGNSAPDKSGLPSDRFSAERTGGSVSTLTIQRTQQEDSAVYLCASSLWGEGSSYEQYFGPGTRLTVT.